The present T cell receptor (beta chain) was sequenced within a study of lymphopenia after photon versus proton radiotherapy (dated by TCRdb to about 2019). The study in broad terms: The immunological effects of photon versus proton radiation therapy were compared in patients with gastrointestinal tumors who developed high-grade lymphopenia. The cohort included roughly 18 patients with gastrointestinal tumors who developed lymphopenia after receiving either photon or proton therapy. The goal of the study was to characterize the differences between the two radiation modalities in how they affect the immune system.

What the authors observed across the whole study: Proton-treated patients stayed relatively stable during treatment, while photon-treated patients lost naive T cells and TCR diversity and gained effector/memory populations. Among patients across the cohort who died, overall survival time showed an inverse correlation with a larger post-nadir drop in TCR diversity. After the lymphocyte count nadir, repertoires from photon-treated patients showed oligoclonal expansion, particularly of CD8+ Temra cells, and this expansion drove the decline in diversity. The survival association was assessed only in patients who died, and better survival with proton therapy was presented by the authors as a possibility rather than a demonstrated result.

Libraries were made using the immunoSEQ multiplex PCR assay. T cell repertoires were profiled with deep sequencing of rearranged TCR beta loci together with multiparametric flow cytometry. As stored in TCRdb, this immuneACCESS dataset retains in-frame rearrangements with V and J assigned. A fraction of the clones does not appear; measured against another copy, unresolved V genes explain less than half of the discrepancy, and the remainder lacks a known reason. Within this sample are about 34,000 clones, with 84% of them counted one time only. About 14% of the sample belongs to the ten largest clones. Comment on this clone: There is no known antigen for this receptor. Per-base quality was not reported, and no clone a single base away is much larger than it.

V was cut back by 7 bases and J by 10 bases, leaving a gap of 8 bases between them. The germline V gene gives CDR1 as MGHDK and CDR2 as SYGVNS. Its CDR3 holds 10 amino acids, cysteine through phenylalanine. The sequence is cut down to CDR3 DNA, 30 bases in frame from base 1. The sample in question was peripheral blood, obtained from a patient treated with proton-based radiotherapy. The TCR sequence derives from an older woman with pancreatic cancer. The chain is assembled from TRBV25-1 and TRBJ2-1, and the D gene may be TRBD2, 5 bases matching. The CDR3 protein sequence reads: CASKSGEQFF. The sequence in DNA is TGTGCCAGCAAGTCGGGAGAGCAGTTCTTC.